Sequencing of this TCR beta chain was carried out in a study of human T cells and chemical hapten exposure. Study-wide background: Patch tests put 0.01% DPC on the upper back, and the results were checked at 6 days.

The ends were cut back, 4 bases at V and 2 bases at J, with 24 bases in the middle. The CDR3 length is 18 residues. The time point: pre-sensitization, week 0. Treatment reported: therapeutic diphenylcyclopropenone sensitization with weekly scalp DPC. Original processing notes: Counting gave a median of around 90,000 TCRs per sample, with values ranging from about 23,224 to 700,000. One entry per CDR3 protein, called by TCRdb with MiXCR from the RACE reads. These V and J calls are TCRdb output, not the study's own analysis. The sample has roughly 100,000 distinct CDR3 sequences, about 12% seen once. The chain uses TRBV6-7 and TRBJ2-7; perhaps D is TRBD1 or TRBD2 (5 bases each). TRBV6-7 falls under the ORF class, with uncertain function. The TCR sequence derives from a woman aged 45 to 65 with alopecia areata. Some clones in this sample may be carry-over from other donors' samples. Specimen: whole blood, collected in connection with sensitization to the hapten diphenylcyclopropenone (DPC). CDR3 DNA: TGTGCCAGCAGTTCACTCCTCCCCGTGGGGGAGTCTACCTACGAGCAGTACTTC. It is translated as CASSSLLPVGESTYEQYF.